This T cell receptor (beta chain) came from a study of PD-1 blockade in classical Hodgkin lymphoma. Whole-study findings and limits: Researchers reported that CD4+ TCR diversity, though not CD8+, rose significantly by C4D1. Healthy donors reportedly exceeded newly diagnosed patients in baseline TCR diversity.

Sequencing used immunoSEQ multiplex PCR; TCRdb keeps in-frame clones, though not all of them. Found here are approximately 99,000 clones, more than 80% of them singletons; the top ten hold about 16%. Trimming left V 6 bases short and J 0 bases short, with 8 bases between. The CDR3 is 12 residues long. CDR1 is SQVTM and CDR2 is ANQGSEA in the germline V gene. As to this clone: Its target is not known.

Every single patient, without exception, relapsed after autologous stem cell transplantation, and brentuximab vedotin exposure varied. Patients showed best responses of complete response, partial response or progressive disease. This receptor was identified in a human donor with classical Hodgkin lymphoma. The sequencing used peripheral blood mononuclear cells (PBMCs), collected before the second cycle of nivolumab. V is TRBV29-1 and J is TRBJ1-1; D unclear. The CDR3 DNA sequence: TGCAGCGTGACCCAGGTGAACACTGAAGCTTTCTTT. This translates into CSVTQVNTEAFF.